This T cell receptor beta chain was sequenced for a study of blood T cell repertoires in COVID-19. Assay used: immunoSEQ multiplex PCR; TCRdb lists only in-frame clones, some missing. The sample has 300,000 to 500,000 clones; approximately 85% are singletons. The germline V and J ends were trimmed by 3 bases and 2 bases, with 13 bases remaining between them. The CDR3 covers 16 residues. The germline CDR1 and CDR2 sequences are LGHNA and YNFKEQ. This clone came up once. Specimen: PBMCs or T cells enriched from blood (not recorded which). This TCR was sampled from a woman in her 40s with acute COVID-19. This chain links TRBV4-2 with TRBJ1-4; unclear D gene. CDR3 nucleotides: TGTGCCAGCAGCCAGTCAAGTCAGGCGACTAATGAAAAACTGTTTTTT. It translates to CASSQSSQATNEKLFF.